This TCR beta chain was retrieved from a study of molecular identifiers for immune sequencing clone quantification. As concerns this clonotype: The antigen is not known. This could be a read error, since a much larger clone is one nucleotide away. Because the CDR3 is missing its conserved closing phenylalanine or tryptophan, this is likely a read error.

TCRdb used MiXCR to reprocess the PCR reads, holding one entry per CDR3 protein. The sample includes about 320,000 distinct CDR3 sequences, 20% to 25% seen only once; the top ten take more than 0.8%. V lost 0 bases to trimming and J lost 0 bases, with 6 bases between them. The germline V gene has CDR1 LGHNA and CDR2 YSLEER. This CDR3 has 15 amino acids. Each library that profiled naive CD8 cells came from roughly 20,000 to 1,000,000 sorted cells with 10%, 30% or 50% RNA. Study results and caveats: Spiked-in Jurkat TCR RNA corresponding to one cell was reported as detectable against 1 million or so naive cells. In CMV-specific effectors, clones above 20 copies held over 97% of molecules; naive, under 1%. Barcode-sharing identical TCR molecules could underestimate highly expanded clone sizes.

The sequence came from a human donor in good health. Some libraries in this study had Jurkat cell RNA spiked in. The rearrangement links TRBV4-3 to TRBJ1-3; no reliable D call. Input material: naive CD8+ T cells from blood, with Jurkat cell RNA spiked in. Subset described: FACS-sorted CD8+CD4-CCR7+CD45RA+ naive T cells. Written as DNA, the CDR3 is TGCGCCAGCAGCCAAGAACAGTTCTCTGGAAACACCATATATCTT. This encodes CASSQEQFSGNTIYL.